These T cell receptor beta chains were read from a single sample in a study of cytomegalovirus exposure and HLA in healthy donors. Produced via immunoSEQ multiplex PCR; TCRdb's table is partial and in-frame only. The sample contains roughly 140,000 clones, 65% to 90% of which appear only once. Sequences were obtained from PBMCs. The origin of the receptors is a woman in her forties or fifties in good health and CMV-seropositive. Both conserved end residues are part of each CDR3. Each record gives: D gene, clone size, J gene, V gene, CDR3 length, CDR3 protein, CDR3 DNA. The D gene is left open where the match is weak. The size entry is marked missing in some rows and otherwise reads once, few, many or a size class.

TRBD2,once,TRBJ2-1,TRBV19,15,CASSESGGRLNEQFF,TGTGCCAGTAGTGAGAGCGGGGGGCGCCTAAATGAGCAGTTCTTC
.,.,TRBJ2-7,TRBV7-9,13,CASSPDSPYEQYF,TGTGCCAGCAGCCCTGACAGCCCCTACGAGCAGTACTTC
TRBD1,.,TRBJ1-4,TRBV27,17,CASRNLPDRATNEKLFF,TGTGCCAGCAGGAACCTCCCAGACAGGGCAACTAATGAAAAACTGTTTTTT
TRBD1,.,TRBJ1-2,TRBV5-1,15,CASSFGTGESYGYTF,TGCGCCAGCAGCTTCGGGACAGGTGAATCCTATGGCTACACCTTC
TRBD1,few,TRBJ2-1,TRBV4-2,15,CASSPTGGAFNEQFF,TGTGCCAGCAGCCCGACAGGGGGCGCTTTCAATGAGCAGTTCTTC
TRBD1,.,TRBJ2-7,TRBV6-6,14,CASRFGDRGRGQYF,TGTGCCAGCAGATTCGGGGACAGGGGGCGAGGGCAGTACTTC
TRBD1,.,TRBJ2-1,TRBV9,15,CASSAAGQGTNEQFF,TGTGCCAGCAGCGCCGCGGGACAGGGTACTAATGAGCAGTTCTTC
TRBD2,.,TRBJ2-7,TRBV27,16,CASSGGRGLGSYEQYF,TGTGCCAGCAGTGGCGGAAGGGGACTAGGCTCCTACGAGCAGTACTTC
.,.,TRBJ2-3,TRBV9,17,CASSVEERDSYTDTQYF,TGTGCCAGCAGCGTAGAAGAACGGGACTCGTATACAGATACGCAGTATTTT
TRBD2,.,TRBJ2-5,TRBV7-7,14,CASSPTGGRETQYF,TGTGCCAGCAGCCCAACGGGGGGGCGGGAGACCCAGTACTTC
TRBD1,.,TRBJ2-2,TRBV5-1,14,CATHEDRGTGELFF,TGCGCCACCCACGAAGACAGGGGCACCGGGGAGCTGTTTTTT
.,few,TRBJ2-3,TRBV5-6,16,CASSFPSRGTADTQYF,TGTGCCAGCAGCTTCCCCAGCAGGGGTACGGCAGATACGCAGTATTTT
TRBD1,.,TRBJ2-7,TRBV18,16,CASSPFSQGASNEQYF,TGTGCCAGCTCACCGTTTTCGCAGGGGGCAAGTAACGAGCAGTACTTC
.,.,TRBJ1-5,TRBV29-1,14,CSVDRQVSNQPQHF,TGCAGCGTTGACCGGCAGGTGAGCAATCAGCCCCAGCATTTT
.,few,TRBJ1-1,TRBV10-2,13,CASSEISGTEAFF,TGCGCCAGCAGTGAGATCTCCGGCACTGAAGCTTTCTTT
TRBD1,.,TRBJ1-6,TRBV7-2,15,CASSLGGQGNSPLHF,TGTGCCAGCAGCTTAGGGGGACAGGGTAATTCACCCCTCCACTTT
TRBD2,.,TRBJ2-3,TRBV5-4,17,CATQHPPGAGGPGTQYF,TGTGCCACCCAGCATCCGCCCGGGGCGGGGGGGCCAGGTACGCAGTATTTT
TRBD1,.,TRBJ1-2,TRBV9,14,CASSGQGSNYGYTF,TGTGCCAGCAGCGGACAGGGGTCTAACTATGGCTACACCTTC
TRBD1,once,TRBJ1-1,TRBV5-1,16,CASSLGGSTGGTEAFF,TGCGCCAGCAGCTTGGGGGGCTCGACAGGGGGGACTGAAGCTTTCTTT
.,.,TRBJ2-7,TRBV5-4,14,CASSLVGGRYEQYF,TGTGCCAGCAGCTTGGTGGGGGGGCGCTACGAGCAGTACTTC
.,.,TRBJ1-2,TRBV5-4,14,CASRFAGGSGGYTF,TGTGCCAGCAGGTTCGCGGGGGGATCGGGTGGCTACACCTTC
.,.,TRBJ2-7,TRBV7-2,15,CASSLSTVVSYEQYF,TGTGCCAGCAGCTTATCAACGGTGGTCTCCTACGAGCAGTACTTC
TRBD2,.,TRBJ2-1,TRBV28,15,CASRTGGPSYNEQFF,TGTGCCAGCAGGACGGGGGGGCCCTCCTACAATGAGCAGTTCTTC
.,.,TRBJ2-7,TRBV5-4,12,CASSFTGGEQYF,TGTGCCAGCAGCTTCACGGGTGGCGAGCAGTACTTC
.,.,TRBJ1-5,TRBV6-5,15,CASLTRKGCCQPQHF,TGTGCCAGCCTTACCAGGAAGGGGTGCTGTCAGCCCCAGCATTTT
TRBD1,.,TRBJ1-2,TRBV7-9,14,CASSFSDRNYGYTF,TGTGCCAGCAGCTTTTCGGACAGGAACTATGGCTACACCTTC
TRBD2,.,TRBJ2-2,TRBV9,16,CASSVVGTSAAGELFF,TGTGCCAGCAGCGTAGTTGGGACTAGCGCAGCCGGGGAGCTGTTTTTT
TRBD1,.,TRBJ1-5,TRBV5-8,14,CASRLGQAAQPQHF,TGTGCCAGCAGACTAGGACAGGCGGCTCAGCCCCAGCATTTT
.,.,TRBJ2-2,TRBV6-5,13,CASRTRGTGELFF,TGTGCCAGCAGAACGAGAGGGACCGGGGAGCTGTTTTTT
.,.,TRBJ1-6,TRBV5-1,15,CASSTLQGTESPLHF,TGCGCCAGCAGCACCCTACAGGGAACGGAATCACCCCTCCACTTT
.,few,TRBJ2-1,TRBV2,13,CASSLYTGQEQFF,TGTGCCAGCAGCCTTTATACAGGGCAAGAGCAGTTCTTC
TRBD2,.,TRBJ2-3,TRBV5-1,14,CASSRTSGTDTQYF,TGCGCCAGCAGCCGGACTAGCGGCACAGATACGCAGTATTTT
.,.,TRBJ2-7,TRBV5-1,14,CASSLGGPGDEQYF,TGCGCCAGCAGCTTGGGCGGGCCCGGGGACGAGCAGTACTTC
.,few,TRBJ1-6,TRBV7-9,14,CASSLAGQNSPLHF,TGTGCCAGCAGCTTAGCAGGACAAAATTCACCCCTCCACTTT
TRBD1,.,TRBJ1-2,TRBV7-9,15,CASSLEAGGLNGYTF,TGTGCCAGCAGCTTAGAGGCAGGGGGTCTAAATGGCTACACCTTC
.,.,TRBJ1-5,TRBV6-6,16,CASRGGLGDSNQPQHF,TGTGCCAGCAGGGGAGGGTTAGGGGATAGCAATCAGCCCCAGCATTTT
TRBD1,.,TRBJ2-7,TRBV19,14,CASSIGGGGYEQYF,TGTGCCAGTAGTATAGGAGGGGGCGGCTACGAGCAGTACTTC
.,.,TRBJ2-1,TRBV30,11,CAWSYQDEQFF,TGTGCCTGGAGCTACCAGGATGAGCAGTTCTTC
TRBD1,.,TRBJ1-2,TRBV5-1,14,CASSLETGNYGYTF,TGCGCCAGCAGCTTGGAGACAGGGAACTATGGCTACACCTTC
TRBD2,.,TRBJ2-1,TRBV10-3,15,CAISVIAGGYNEQFF,TGTGCCATCAGTGTCATAGCGGGGGGCTACAATGAGCAGTTCTTC
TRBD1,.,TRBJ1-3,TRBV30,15,CAWRSTGGQRNTIYF,TGTGCCTGGAGATCCACAGGGGGCCAAAGAAACACCATATATTTT
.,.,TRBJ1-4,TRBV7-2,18,CASSLGGAAKATNEKLFF,TGTGCCAGCAGCTTAGGTGGGGCCGCCAAGGCAACTAATGAAAAACTGTTTTTT
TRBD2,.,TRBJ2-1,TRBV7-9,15,CASSPSTSGDNEQFF,TGTGCCAGCAGCCCTTCGACTAGCGGGGACAATGAGCAGTTCTTC
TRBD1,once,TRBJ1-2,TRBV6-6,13,CASSPGTEYGYTF,TGTGCCAGCAGTCCCGGGACAGAATATGGCTACACCTTC
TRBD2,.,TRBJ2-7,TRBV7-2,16,CASSPRRQRGGGEQYF,TGTGCCAGCAGCCCCAGGAGGCAGCGGGGGGGAGGCGAGCAGTACTTC
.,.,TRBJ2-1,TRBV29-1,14,CSVEDRGSSGEQFF,TGCAGCGTTGAAGATCGGGGTAGTAGCGGTGAGCAGTTCTTC
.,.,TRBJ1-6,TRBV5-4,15,CASSFGTKANSPLHF,TGTGCCAGCAGCTTCGGGACAAAGGCGAATTCACCCCTCCACTTT
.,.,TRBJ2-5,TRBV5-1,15,CASSLDKSVSETQYF,TGCGCCAGCAGCTTGGATAAGAGCGTATCAGAGACCCAGTACTTC
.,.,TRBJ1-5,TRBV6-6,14,CASSPAEANQPQHF,TGTGCCAGCAGCCCTGCCGAGGCCAATCAGCCCCAGCATTTT
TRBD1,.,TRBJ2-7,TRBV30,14,CACTGTGDYYEQYF,TGTGCCTGTACCGGGACAGGGGATTACTACGAGCAGTACTTC
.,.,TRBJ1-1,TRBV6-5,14,CASRGPWGNTEAFF,TGTGCCAGCAGGGGGCCTTGGGGGAACACTGAAGCTTTCTTT